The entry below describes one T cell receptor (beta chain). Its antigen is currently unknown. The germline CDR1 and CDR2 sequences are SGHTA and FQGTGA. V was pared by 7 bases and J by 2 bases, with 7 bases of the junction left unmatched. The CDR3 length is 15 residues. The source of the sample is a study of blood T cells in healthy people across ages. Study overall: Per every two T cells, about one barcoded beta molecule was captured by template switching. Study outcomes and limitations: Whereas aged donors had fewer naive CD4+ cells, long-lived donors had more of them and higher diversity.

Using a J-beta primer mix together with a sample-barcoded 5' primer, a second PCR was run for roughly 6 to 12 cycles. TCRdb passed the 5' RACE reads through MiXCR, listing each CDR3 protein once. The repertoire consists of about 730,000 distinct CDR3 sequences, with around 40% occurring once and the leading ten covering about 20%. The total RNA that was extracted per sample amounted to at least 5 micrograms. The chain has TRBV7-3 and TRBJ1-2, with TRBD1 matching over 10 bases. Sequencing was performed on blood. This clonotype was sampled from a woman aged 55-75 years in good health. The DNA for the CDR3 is TGTGCCAGCAACTCAACGGGACAGGGGAACTATGGCTACACCTTC. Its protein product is CASNSTGQGNYGYTF.